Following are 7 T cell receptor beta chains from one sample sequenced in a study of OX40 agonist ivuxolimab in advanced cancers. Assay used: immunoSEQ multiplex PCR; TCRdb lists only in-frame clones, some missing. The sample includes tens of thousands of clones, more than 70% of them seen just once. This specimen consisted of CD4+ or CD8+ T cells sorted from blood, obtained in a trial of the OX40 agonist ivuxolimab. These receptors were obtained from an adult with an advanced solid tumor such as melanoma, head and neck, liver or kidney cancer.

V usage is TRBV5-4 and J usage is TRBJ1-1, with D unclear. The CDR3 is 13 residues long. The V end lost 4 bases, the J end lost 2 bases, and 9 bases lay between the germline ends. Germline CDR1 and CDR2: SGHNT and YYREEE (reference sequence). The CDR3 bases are TGTGCCAGCAGCCTCGCGGATAACACTGAAGCTTTCTTT. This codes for CASSLADNTEAFF. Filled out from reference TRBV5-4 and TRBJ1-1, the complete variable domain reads ETGVTQSPTHLIKTRGQQVTLRCSSQSGHNTVSWYQQALGQGPQFIFQYYREEENGRGNFPPRFSGLQFPNYSSELNVNALELDDSALYLCASSLADNTEAFFGQGTRLTVV.

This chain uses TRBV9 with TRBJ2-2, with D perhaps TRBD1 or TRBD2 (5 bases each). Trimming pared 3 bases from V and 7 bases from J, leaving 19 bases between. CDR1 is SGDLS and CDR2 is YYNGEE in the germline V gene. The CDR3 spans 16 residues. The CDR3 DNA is TGTGCCAGCAGCGCCTCCCTAGTGGGGGTAAACGGGGAGCTGTTTTTT. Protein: CASSASLVGVNGELFF. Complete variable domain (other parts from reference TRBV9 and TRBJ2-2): DSGVTQTPKHLITATGQRVTLRCSPRSGDLSVYWYQQSLDQGLQFLIQYYNGEERAKGNILERFSAQQFPDLHSELNLSSLELGDSALYFCASSASLVGVNGELFFGEGSRLTVL.

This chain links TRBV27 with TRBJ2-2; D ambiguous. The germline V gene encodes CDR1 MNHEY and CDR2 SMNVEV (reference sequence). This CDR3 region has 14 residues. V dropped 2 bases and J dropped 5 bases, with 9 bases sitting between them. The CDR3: CASSLGPGTGELFF. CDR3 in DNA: TGTGCCAGCAGTTTAGGGCCAGGTACCGGGGAGCTGTTTTTT.

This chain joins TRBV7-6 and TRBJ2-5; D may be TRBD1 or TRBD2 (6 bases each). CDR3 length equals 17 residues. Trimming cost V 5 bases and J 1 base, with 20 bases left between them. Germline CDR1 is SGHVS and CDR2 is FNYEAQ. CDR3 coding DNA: TGTGCCAGCAGCCGATATGGTAGTGGGGGGCTCCAAGAGACCCAGTACTTC. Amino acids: CASSRYGSGGLQETQYF.

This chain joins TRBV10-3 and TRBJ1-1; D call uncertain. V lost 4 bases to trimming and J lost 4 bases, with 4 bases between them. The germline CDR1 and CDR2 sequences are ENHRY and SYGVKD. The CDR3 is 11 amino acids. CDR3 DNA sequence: TGTGCCATCAGTGCTCCCACTGAAGCTTTCTTT. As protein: CAISAPTEAFF.

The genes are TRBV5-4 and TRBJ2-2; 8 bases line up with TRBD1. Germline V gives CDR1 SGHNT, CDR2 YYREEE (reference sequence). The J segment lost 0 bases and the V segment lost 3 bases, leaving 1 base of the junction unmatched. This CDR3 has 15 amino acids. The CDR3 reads CASSSGGPNTGELFF. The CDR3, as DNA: TGTGCCAGCAGCTCAGGGGGCCCGAACACCGGGGAGCTGTTTTTT.

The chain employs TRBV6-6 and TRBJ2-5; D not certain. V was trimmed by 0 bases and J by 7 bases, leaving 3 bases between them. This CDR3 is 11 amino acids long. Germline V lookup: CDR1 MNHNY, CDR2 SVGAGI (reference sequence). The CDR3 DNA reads TGTGCCAGCAGTTACTCGGGGACCCAGTACTTC. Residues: CASSYSGTQYF.